The source of this TCR beta chain is a study of T-cell reconstitution after alpha-beta-depleted transplantation in children. Unique molecular identifiers were built into the TCRbeta library. TCRdb reanalysed the PCR reads using MiXCR and keeps one entry per CDR3 protein. The profile shows 350,000 to 500,000 distinct CDR3 sequences, roughly 43% of them singletons. This CDR3 is 13 amino acids long. The germline V and J ends were trimmed by 7 bases and 0 bases, with 10 bases remaining between them. Germline assignment: CDR1 DFQATT and CDR2 SNEGSKA (reference sequence). The material was PBMCs, obtained before TCRalphabeta/CD19-depleted stem cell transplant. The clonotype originates from a girl between 2 and 10 years old with aplastic anemia, due to receive a stem cell transplant. V and J are TRBV20-1 and TRBJ2-1, with TRBD1 as a possible D gene (6 bases). The CDR3 here is CSGGTSSYNEQFF. CDR3 DNA: TGCAGTGGGGGGACATCCTCCTACAATGAGCAGTTCTTC.